The entry that follows covers one T cell receptor (beta chain) sequence. The data were taken from a study of blood T cell repertoires in COVID-19. Study background: Acute and convalescent COVID-19 specimens originated in the United States, Italy and Spain.

Per the germline V gene, CDR1 is LNHNV and CDR2 is YYDKDF (reference sequence). J was trimmed by 4 bases and V by 6 bases; bases with no gene match: 2. This CDR3 has 13 residues. As processed by the authors: From reference gene primer amplification, estimates of nucleated cell counts were derived. Sequenced by immunoSEQ multiplex PCR; TCRdb stores in-frame clones only, minus some. Clone size and the V and J calls come from that table; the DNA yielded D and trimming. The data show roughly 73,000 clones, 88% seen once. Sequenced sample: peripheral blood. V and J are TRBV15 and TRBJ2-7, with TRBD2 identical over 11 bases. This receptor was identified in a human donor in a cohort sampled during active COVID-19. CDR3 coding DNA: TGTGCCACCAGGACTAGCGGGGAATACGAGCAGTACTTC. It yields the protein CATRTSGEYEQYF. The full variable domain, in which reference TRBV15 and TRBJ2-7 provide the parts outside the CDR3, is DAMVIQNPRYQVTQFGKPVTLSCSQTLNHNVMYWYQQKSSQAPKLLFHYYDKDFNNEADTPDNFQSRRPNTSFCFLDIRSPGLGDTAMYLCATRTSGEYEQYFGPGTRLTVT.